Listed here are 2 T cell receptor beta chains from one sample, sequenced in a study of glioma-infiltrating T cells after dendritic cell vaccination. Assay used: immunoSEQ multiplex PCR; TCRdb lists only in-frame clones, some missing. Of some 70,000 clones in the sample, under 90% were seen once. The sequences come from blood, collected before dendritic cell vaccination. The receptors were sampled from a human donor with glioblastoma.

This sequence joins TRBV13 and TRBJ1-2; D gene unclear. The CDR3 extends over 12 amino acids. With 0 bases removed from V and 7 bases from J, the gap between germline ends came to 6 bases. Germline V lookup: CDR1 PRHDT, CDR2 FYEKMQ (reference sequence). The CDR3 sequence is CASSLGVSGYTF. DNA of the CDR3: TGTGCCAGCAGCTTAGGGGTCAGTGGCTACACCTTC. Variable domain in full (rest from reference TRBV13 and TRBJ1-2): AAGVIQSPRHLIKEKRETATLKCYPIPRHDTVYWYQQGPGQDPQFLISFYEKMQSDKGSIPDRFSAQQFSDYHSELNMSSLELGDSALYFCASSLGVSGYTFGSGTRLTVV.

In this sample, this clone turned up a few times. The genes are TRBV7-9 and TRBJ1-4; TRBD1 matches at 7 bases. Germline V gene lookup returns CDR1 SEHNR and CDR2 FQNEAQ (reference sequence). This CDR3 has 16 amino acids. V shed 0 bases, J shed 7 bases, and the junction held 8 bases outside the gene matches. CDR3 region: CASSLAGGAGGEKLFF. CDR3 in DNA: TGTGCCAGCAGCTTAGCTGGCGGGGCAGGGGGTGAAAAACTGTTTTTT.